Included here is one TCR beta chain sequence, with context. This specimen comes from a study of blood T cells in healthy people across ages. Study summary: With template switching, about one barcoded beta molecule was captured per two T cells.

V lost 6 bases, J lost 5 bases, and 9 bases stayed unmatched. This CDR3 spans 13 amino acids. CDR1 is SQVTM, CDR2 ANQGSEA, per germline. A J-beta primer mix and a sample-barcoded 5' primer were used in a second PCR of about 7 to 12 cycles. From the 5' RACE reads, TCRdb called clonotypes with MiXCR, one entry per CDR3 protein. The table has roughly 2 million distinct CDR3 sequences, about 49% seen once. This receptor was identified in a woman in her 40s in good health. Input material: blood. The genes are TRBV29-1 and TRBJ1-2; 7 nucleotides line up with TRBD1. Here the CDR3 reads CSVTRQGSYGYTF. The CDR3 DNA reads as TGCAGCGTCACTAGACAGGGATCTTATGGCTACACCTTC.